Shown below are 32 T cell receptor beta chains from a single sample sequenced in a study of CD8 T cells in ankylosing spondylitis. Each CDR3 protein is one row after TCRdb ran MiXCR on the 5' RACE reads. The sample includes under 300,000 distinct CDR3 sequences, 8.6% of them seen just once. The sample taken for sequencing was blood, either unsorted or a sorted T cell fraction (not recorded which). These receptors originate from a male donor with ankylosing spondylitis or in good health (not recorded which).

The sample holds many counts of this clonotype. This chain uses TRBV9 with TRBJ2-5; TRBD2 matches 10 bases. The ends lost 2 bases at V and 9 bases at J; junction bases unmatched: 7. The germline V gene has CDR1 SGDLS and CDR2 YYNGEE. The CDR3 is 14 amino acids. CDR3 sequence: CASSVERGGFAQYF. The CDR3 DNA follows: TGTGCCAGCAGCGTGGAGCGGGGGGGCTTCGCCCAGTACTTC.

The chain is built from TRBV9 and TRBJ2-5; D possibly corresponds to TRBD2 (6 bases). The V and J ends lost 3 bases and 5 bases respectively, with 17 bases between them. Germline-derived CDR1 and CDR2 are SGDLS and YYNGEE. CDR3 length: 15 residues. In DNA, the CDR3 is TGTGCCAGCAGCGCTACCCCTAGCGAAACGGAGACCCAGTACTTC. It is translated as CASSATPSETETQYF.

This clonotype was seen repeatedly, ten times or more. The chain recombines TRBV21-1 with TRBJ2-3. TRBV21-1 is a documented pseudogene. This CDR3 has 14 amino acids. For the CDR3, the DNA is TGTGCCAGCAGTTTGATCTGGGGAACAGATACGCAGTATTTT. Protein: CASSLIWGTDTQYF.

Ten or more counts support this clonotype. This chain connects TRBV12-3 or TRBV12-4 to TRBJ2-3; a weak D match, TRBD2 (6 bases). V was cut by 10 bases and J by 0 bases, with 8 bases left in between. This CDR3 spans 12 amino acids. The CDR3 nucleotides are TGTGCCACAGGGACTAGCACAGATACGCAGTATTTT. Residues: CATGTSTDTQYF.

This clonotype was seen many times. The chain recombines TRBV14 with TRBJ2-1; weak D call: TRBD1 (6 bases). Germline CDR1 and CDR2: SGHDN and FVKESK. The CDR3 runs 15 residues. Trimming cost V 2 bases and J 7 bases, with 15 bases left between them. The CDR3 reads CASSQIRGRGNEQFF. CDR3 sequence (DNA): TGTGCCAGCAGCCAAATACGGGGCAGGGGTAATGAGCAGTTCTTC.

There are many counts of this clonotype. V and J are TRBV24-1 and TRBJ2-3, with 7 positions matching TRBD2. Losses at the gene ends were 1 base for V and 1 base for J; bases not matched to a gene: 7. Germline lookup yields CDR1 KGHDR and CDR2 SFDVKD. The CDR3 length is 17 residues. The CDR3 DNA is TGTGCCACCAGTGATTTCGACCGAGGGAGGGGCACAGATACGCAGTATTTT. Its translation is CATSDFDRGRGTDTQYF.

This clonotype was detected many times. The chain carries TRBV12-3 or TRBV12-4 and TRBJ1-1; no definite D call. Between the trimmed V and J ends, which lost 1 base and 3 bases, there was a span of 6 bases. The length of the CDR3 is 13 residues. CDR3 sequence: CASSLVVDTEAFF. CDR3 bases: TGTGCCAGCAGTTTAGTTGTTGACACTGAAGCTTTCTTT.

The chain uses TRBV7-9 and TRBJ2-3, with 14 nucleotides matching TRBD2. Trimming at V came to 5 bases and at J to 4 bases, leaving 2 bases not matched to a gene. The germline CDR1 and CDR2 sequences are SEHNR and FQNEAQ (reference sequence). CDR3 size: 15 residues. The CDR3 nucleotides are TGTGCCAGCAGCGCGACTAGCGGGGGGGCAGATACGCAGTATTTT. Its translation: CASSATSGGADTQYF.

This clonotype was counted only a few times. The CDR3 region is CASSLGDWAETQYF. The CDR3 DNA reads TGCGCCAGCAGCTTGGGGGATTGGGCAGAGACCCAGTACTTC. The V and J genes are TRBV5-1 and TRBJ2-5; no clear D gene. There are 14 residues in the CDR3. V gave up 0 bases and J gave up 4 bases, with 10 bases separating them. Germline V gene sequence: CDR1 SGHRS, CDR2 YFSETQ.

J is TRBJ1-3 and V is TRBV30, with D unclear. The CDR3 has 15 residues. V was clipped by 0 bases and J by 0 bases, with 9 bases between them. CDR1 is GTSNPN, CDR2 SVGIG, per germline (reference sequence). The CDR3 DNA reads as TGTGCCTGGAGTGTGTGGCAGGTCTCTGGAAACACCATATATTTT. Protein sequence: CAWSVWQVSGNTIYF.

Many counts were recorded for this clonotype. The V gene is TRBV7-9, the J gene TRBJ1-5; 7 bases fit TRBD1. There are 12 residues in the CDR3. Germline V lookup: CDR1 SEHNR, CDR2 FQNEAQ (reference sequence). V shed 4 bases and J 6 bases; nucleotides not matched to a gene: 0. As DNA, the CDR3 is TGTGCCAGCAGCTCAGGGGGTCAGCCCCAGCATTTT. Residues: CASSSGGQPQHF.

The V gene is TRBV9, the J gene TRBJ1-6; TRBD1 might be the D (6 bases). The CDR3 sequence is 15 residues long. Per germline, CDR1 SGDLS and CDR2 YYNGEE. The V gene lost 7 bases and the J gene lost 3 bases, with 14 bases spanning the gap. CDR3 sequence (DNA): TGTGCCAGCGCCTCCGGGGGCGTCTATAATTCACCCCTCCACTTT. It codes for CASASGGVYNSPLHF. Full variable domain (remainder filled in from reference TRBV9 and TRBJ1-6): DSGVTQTPKHLITATGQRVTLRCSPRSGDLSVYWYQQSLDQGLQFLIQYYNGEERAKGNILERFSAQQFPDLHSELNLSSLELGDSALYFCASASGGVYNSPLHFGNGTRLTVT.

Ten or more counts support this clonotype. The CDR3 DNA follows: TGCAGCGTTGAAGATCTAGGGCAGGGGGCCTCCTACAATGAGCAGTTCTTC. This sequence encodes CSVEDLGQGASYNEQFF. The chain uses TRBV29-1 and TRBJ2-1; TRBD1 agrees at 8 bases. The V and J ends lost 0 bases and 0 bases, in that order; junction bases with no gene match: 7. This CDR3 spans 17 amino acids. Germline assignment: CDR1 SQVTM and CDR2 ANQGSEA.

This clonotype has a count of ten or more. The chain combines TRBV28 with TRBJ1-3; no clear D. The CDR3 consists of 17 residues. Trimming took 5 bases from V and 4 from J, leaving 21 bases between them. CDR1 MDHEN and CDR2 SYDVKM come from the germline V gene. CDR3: CASSPDGEGTNGNTIYF. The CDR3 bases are TGTGCCAGCAGTCCCGATGGGGAGGGAACGAACGGAAACACCATATATTTT.

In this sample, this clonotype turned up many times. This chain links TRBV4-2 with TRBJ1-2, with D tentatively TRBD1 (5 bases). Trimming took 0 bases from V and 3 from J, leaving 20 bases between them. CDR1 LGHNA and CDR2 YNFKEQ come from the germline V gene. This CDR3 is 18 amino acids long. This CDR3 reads CASSQEWGAGRFDYGYTF. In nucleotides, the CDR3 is TGTGCCAGCAGCCAAGAATGGGGAGCGGGGCGCTTCGACTATGGCTACACCTTC.

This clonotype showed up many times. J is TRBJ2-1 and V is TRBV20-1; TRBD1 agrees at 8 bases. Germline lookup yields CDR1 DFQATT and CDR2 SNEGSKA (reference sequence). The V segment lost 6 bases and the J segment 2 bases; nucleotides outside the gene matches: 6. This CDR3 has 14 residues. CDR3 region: CSARTGNTYNEQFF. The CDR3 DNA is TGCAGTGCCAGGACAGGGAACACCTACAATGAGCAGTTCTTC.

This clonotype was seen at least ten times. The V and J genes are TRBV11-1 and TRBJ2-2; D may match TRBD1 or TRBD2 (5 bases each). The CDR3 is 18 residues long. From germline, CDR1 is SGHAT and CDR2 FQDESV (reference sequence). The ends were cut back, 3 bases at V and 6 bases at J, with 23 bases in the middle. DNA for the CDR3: TGTGCCAGCAGCTTGAAATCGGGATTTGGGAAGACAGCCGGGGAGCTGTTTTTT. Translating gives CASSLKSGFGKTAGELFF.

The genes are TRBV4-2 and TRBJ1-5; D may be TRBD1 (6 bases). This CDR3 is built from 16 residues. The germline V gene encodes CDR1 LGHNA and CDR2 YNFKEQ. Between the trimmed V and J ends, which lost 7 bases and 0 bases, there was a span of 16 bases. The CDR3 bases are TGTGCCAGCAAGAGACAGGATGGGCTTAGCAATCAGCCCCAGCATTTT. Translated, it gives CASKRQDGLSNQPQHF.

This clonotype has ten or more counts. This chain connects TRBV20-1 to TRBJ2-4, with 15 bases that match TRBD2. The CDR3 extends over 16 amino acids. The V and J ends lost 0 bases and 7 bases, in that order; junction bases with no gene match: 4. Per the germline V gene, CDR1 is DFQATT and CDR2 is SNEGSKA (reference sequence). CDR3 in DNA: TGCAGTGCTAGAGATCTCGGGACTAGCGGGGGGAACATTCAGTACTTC. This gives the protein CSARDLGTSGGNIQYF.

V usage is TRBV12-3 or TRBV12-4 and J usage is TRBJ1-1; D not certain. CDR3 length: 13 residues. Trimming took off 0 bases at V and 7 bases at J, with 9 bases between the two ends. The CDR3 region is CASSLAPMGEAFF. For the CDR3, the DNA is TGTGCCAGCAGTTTAGCGCCCATGGGTGAAGCTTTCTTT.

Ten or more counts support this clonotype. CDR3 DNA: TGCGCCAGCAGCTTGGATACGGGCTACGAGCAGTACTTC. This encodes CASSLDTGYEQYF. This chain links TRBV5-1 with TRBJ2-7, with D unclear. CDR3 size: 13 residues. V lost 0 bases to trimming and J lost 3 bases, with 7 bases between them. Germline V gene data show CDR1 as SGHRS and CDR2 as YFSETQ.

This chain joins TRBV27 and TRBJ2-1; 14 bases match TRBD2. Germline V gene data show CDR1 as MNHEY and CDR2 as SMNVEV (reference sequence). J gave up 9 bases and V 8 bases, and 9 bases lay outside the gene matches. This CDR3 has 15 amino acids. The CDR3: CASRVTSGGVGEQFF. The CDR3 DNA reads TGTGCCAGCCGAGTGACTAGCGGGGGGGTAGGTGAGCAGTTCTTC.

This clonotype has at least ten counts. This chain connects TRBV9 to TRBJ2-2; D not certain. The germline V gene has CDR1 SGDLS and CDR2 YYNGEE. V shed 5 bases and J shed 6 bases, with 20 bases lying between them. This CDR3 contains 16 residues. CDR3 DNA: TGTGCCAGCAGTAGCTCATTGCGGAAATACTCCGGGGAGCTGTTTTTT. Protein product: CASSSSLRKYSGELFF.

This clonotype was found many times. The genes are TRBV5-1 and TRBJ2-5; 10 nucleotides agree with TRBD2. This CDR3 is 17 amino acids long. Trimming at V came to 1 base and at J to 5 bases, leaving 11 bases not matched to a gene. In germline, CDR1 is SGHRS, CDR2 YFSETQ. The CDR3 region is CASSLFASGGPLETQYF. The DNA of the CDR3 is TGCGCCAGCAGCTTGTTCGCTAGCGGGGGACCTTTGGAGACCCAGTACTTC.

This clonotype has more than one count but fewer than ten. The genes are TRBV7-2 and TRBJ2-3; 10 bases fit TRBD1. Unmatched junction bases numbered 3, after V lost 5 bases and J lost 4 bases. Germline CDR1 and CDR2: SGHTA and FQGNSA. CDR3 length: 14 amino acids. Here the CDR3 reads CASSRDRGSDTQYF. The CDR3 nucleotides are TGTGCCAGCAGCCGGGACAGGGGTTCAGATACGCAGTATTTT.

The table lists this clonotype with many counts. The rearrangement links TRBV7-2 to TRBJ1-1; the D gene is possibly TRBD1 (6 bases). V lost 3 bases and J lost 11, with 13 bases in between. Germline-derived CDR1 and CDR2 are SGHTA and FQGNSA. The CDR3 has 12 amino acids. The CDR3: CASSFRGGWAFF. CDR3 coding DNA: TGTGCCAGCAGCTTTAGGGGGGGGTGGGCTTTCTTT.

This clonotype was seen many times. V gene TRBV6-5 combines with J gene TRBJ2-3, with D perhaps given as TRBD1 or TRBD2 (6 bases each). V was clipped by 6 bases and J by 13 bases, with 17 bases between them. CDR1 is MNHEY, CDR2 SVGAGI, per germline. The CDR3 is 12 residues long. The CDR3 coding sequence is TGTGCCAGCAGGCGGGACACCTCTTTAGAGTATTTT. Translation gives CASRRDTSLEYF.

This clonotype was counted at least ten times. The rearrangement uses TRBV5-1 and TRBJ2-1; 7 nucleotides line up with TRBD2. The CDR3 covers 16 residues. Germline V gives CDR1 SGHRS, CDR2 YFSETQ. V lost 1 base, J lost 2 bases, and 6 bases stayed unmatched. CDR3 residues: CASSLLGEGTYNEQFF. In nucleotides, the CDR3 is TGCGCCAGCAGCTTGTTAGGGGAGGGCACCTACAATGAGCAGTTCTTC.

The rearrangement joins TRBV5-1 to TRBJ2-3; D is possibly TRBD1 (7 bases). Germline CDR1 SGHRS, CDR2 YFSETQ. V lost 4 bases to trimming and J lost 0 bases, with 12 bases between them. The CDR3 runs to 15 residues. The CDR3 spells CASSGGTASTDTQYF. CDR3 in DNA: TGCGCCAGCAGCGGCGGGACAGCTAGCACAGATACGCAGTATTTT.

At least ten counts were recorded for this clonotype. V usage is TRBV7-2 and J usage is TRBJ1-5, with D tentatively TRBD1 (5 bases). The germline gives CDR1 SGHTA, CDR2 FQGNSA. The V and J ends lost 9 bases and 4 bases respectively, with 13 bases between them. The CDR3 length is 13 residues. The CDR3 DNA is TGTGCCAGTGGGATTCGGGGGAATCAGCCCCAGCATTTT. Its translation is CASGIRGNQPQHF.

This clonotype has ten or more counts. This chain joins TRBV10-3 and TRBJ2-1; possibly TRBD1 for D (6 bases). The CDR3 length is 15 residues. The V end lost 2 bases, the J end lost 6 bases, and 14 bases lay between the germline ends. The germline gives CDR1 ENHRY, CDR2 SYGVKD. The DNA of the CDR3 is TGTGCCATCAGTGAGGGACAGAGACTGGCCAATGAGCAGTTCTTC. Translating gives CAISEGQRLANEQFF.

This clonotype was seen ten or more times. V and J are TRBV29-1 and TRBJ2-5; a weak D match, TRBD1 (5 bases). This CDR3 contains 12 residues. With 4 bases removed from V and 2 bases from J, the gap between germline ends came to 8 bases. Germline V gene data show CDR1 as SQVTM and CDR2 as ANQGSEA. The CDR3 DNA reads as TGCAGCGTTGCACAGGCGCAAGAGACCCAGTACTTC. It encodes CSVAQAQETQYF.